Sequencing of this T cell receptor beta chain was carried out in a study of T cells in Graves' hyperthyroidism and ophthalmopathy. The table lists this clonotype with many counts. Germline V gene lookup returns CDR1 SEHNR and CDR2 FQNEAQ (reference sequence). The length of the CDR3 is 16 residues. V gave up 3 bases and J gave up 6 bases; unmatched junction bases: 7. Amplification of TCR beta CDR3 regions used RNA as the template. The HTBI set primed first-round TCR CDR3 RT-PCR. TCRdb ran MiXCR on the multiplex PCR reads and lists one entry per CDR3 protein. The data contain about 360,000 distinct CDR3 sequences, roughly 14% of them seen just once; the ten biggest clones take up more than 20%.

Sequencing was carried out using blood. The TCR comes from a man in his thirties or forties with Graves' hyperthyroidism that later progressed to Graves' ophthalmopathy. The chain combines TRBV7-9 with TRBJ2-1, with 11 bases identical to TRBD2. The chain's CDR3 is CASSFGLAGGFNEQFF. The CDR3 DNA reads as TGTGCCAGCAGCTTCGGGCTAGCGGGGGGATTCAATGAGCAGTTCTTC.